The clone carrying this T cell receptor beta chain was seen a handful of times. CD8+ and CD4+ T cells taken from blood had their TCR beta sequenced. These data are taken from a study of CD8 T cells in Susac syndrome. RNA was extracted with the RNeasy kit, and a quantity of about 0.45 to 1 ug was reverse transcribed using random hexamers. MiXCR, run by TCRdb on the immunoSEQ multiplex PCR reads, gives a single entry per CDR3 protein. The sample lists 80,000 to 95,000 distinct CDR3 sequences; 90% to 95% were seen once. The sequenced sample was CD8+ T cells from PBMCs. The clonotype was recovered from a human donor with Susac syndrome.

The CDR3 reads CACLAGGHAEQYF. The CDR3 coding sequence is TGTGCCTGCTTAGCGGGAGGGCATGCCGAGCAGTACTTC. This rearrangement joins TRBV30 to TRBJ2-7; 11 bases map to TRBD2. Per the germline V gene, CDR1 is GTSNPN and CDR2 is SVGIG (reference sequence). V lost 6 bases, J lost 6 bases, and 7 bases stayed unmatched. CDR3 size: 13 residues.